This T cell receptor beta chain was documented in a study of post-analysis software for immune sequencing data. Turning to the study itself: Relapsing-remitting, secondary progressive and progressive-relapsing forms of multiple sclerosis all featured among disease courses.

This clonotype was found a few times. Its specificity is not known. Study results and caveats: Five or six TRBV segments, TRBV5-6, TRBV5-1 and TRBV20-1 among them, were found more frequent in patients than controls. Normalized Chao1 diversity was significantly lower in multiple sclerosis patients than in controls.

Unique molecular identifiers featured in each of the TCR beta cDNA libraries. Approximately 500,000 cDNA molecules were recovered from an input of about 0.95 to 11 million T cells. TCRdb reprocessed the PCR reads via MiXCR and lists one record per CDR3 protein. This table has approximately 630,000 distinct CDR3 sequences, around 64% appearing once. Losses at the gene ends were 2 bases for V and 8 bases for J; bases not matched to a gene: 9. CDR3 size: 15 residues. Germline CDR1 ENHRY, CDR2 SYGVKD. The J gene is TRBJ2-1, the V gene TRBV10-3; 7 bases map to TRBD1. The source material was blood. The TCR originated in a girl aged 2 to 9 with multiple sclerosis. CDR3: CAISEPRQGVDEQFF. CDR3 bases: TGTGCCATCAGTGAGCCACGACAGGGTGTAGATGAGCAGTTCTTC.